Listed below are T cell receptor beta chains from one sample, sequenced in a study of blood T cell repertoires in COVID-19. This table comes from immunoSEQ multiplex PCR, and its TCRdb copy is limited to in-frame clones, with some not included. The sample includes about 140,000 clones, 90% of them seen just once. The sequenced sample consisted of peripheral blood. These receptors were obtained from an elderly woman with acute or convalescent COVID-19. The conserved cysteine and the conserved F or W are not part of the CDR3 here. The order of the fields is J gene, CDR3 length, V gene, CDR3 protein.

>TRBJ2-2|12|TRBV12-5
ASGLGQNTGELF
>TRBJ2-5|13|TRBV7-2
ASSPRTGKLETQY
>TRBJ1-2|13|TRBV6-2/TRBV6-3
ASSYPQGGNYGYT
>TRBJ1-6|12|TRBV28
ASLPGAMASPLH
>TRBJ2-2|15|TRBV3-1/TRBV3-2
ASSWTSGGANTGELF
>TRBJ1-1|12|TRBV7-2
ASSFKQGSTEAF
>TRBJ1-6|14|TRBV3-1/TRBV3-2
ASSPQLGATNSPLH
>TRBJ1-2|17|TRBV4-3
ASSDTTSKRPGLGYGYT
>TRBJ1-3|13|TRBV5-1
ASSFAGSAGNTIY
>TRBJ1-1|14|TRBV11-1
ASSFKTGLRNTEAF
>TRBJ1-1|12|TRBV7-2
ASSSAGVNTEAF
>TRBJ1-5|11|TRBV7-2
ASSDRVDQPQH
>TRBJ2-2|12|TRBV2
ASKREGRSGELF
>TRBJ2-5|9|TRBV29-1
SALAQETQY
>TRBJ2-1|17|TRBV7-3
ASSPRTSGGEGFYNEQF
>TRBJ1-3|13|TRBV5-1
ASSSTGSSGNTIY
>TRBJ1-2|11|TRBV9
ASSVGQGYGYT
>TRBJ1-3|11|TRBV25-1
ASSEQPGNTIY
>TRBJ2-2|14|TRBV6-2/TRBV6-3
ASSSSDRVLGGELF
>TRBJ1-1|12|TRBV27
ASRFRQANTEAF
>TRBJ2-5|12|TRBV5-1
ASSLQGHVETQY
>TRBJ1-2|13|TRBV28
ASSTPGGRNYGYT